The 12 T cell receptor beta chains given below trace back to one sample, sequenced in a study of regulatory T cells in long-lasting Graves disease. The TCR beta library used iRepertoire HTBI primers with Arm-PCR amplification of CDR3. TCRdb re-derived calls from the multiplex PCR reads in MiXCR, one entry per CDR3 protein. The table lists around 250,000 distinct CDR3 sequences, roughly a fifth of them singletons. Time point here: newly diagnosed GD, antithyroid drugs for less than 3 months. PBMC-derived RNA was used for the TCR library. Material: peripheral blood mononuclear cells (PBMCs), obtained at new diagnosis, from a patient treated with antithyroid drugs. The receptors stem from a female donor with Graves disease.

The sample holds many counts of this clonotype. J is TRBJ2-2 and V is TRBV11-2; weak D call: TRBD1 (6 bases). Trimming cost V 3 bases and J 6 bases, with 14 bases left between them. The V gene's germline CDR1 is SGHAT and CDR2 FQNNGV. The CDR3 extends over 15 amino acids. The CDR3 here is CASSLGRAGAGELFF. The CDR3 DNA reads as TGTGCCAGCAGCTTGGGCAGGGCAGGGGCCGGGGAGCTGTTTTTT.

In this sample, this clonotype turned up many times. The J gene is TRBJ2-7, the V gene TRBV7-9; no clear D. The CDR3 length is 14 residues. The germline CDR1 and CDR2 sequences are SEHNR and FQNEAQ (reference sequence). V lost 5 bases and J 1 base, leaving 12 bases between the germline ends. The CDR3 is CASSRTAGSYEQYF. The CDR3 DNA follows: TGTGCCAGCAGCCGAACAGCCGGTTCCTACGAGCAGTACTTC.

This clonotype was recorded many times. The chain combines TRBV6-1 with TRBJ2-1; 8 nucleotides match TRBD2. The CDR3 spans 14 residues. Germline V gene sequence: CDR1 MNHNS, CDR2 SASEGT. After removal of 8 bases from V and 6 bases from J, the junction contained 9 bases not matched to a gene. The CDR3 DNA reads TGTGCCAGCCGGGTCGGGGGGGATCTCAATGAGCAGTTCTTC. Protein sequence: CASRVGGDLNEQFF.

This clonotype was seen a few times. The chain links TRBV15 to TRBJ2-5, with D uncertain. Looked up from germline, CDR1 is LNHNV and CDR2 is YYDKDF (reference sequence). Trimming removed 3 bases from V and 5 bases from J, with 10 bases in between. There are 13 residues in the CDR3. The CDR3 DNA reads TGTGCCACCAGCAGCAGGAATGGGGAGACCCAGTACTTC. Protein: CATSSRNGETQYF.

In its sample, this clonotype was seen many times. J is TRBJ2-1 and V is TRBV6-5; D may be TRBD1 (5 bases). CDR1 and CDR2 (germline): MNHEY, SVGAGI. The germline V and J ends were trimmed by 0 bases and 5 bases, with 14 bases remaining between them. CDR3 length: 16 residues. The CDR3 region has the DNA TGTGCCAGCAGTTACTCTAGGGGCTTAGGTCACAATGAGCAGTTCTTC. Amino acid sequence: CASSYSRGLGHNEQFF.

This clonotype has a count of ten or more. V and J are TRBV7-9 and TRBJ2-1; tentatively, D is TRBD1 or TRBD2 (6 bases each). Germline lookup yields CDR1 SEHNR and CDR2 FQNEAQ (reference sequence). Trimming took 1 base from V and 6 from J, leaving 16 bases between them. This CDR3 contains 16 residues. The CDR3 loop is CASSLGGGGPINEQFF. CDR3 sequence (DNA): TGTGCCAGCAGCTTAGGTGGTGGGGGGCCTATCAATGAGCAGTTCTTC.

The genes are TRBV30 and TRBJ2-7, with 8 positions matching TRBD2. Germline CDR1 and CDR2: GTSNPN and SVGIG (reference sequence). The CDR3 is 15 residues long. J lost 5 bases, V lost 4 bases, and 13 bases had no gene match. CDR3 sequence (DNA): TGTGCCTGGACCCACACCGGGGGGGTCGGAGACGAGCAGTACTTC. It encodes CAWTHTGGVGDEQYF.

There are many counts of this clonotype. The chain uses TRBV7-8 and TRBJ2-6, with 8 bases lining up with TRBD1. V lost 3 bases, J lost 2 bases, and 0 bases stayed unmatched. CDR3 size: 15 residues. CDR1 is SGHVS, CDR2 FQNEAQ, per germline. CDR3 residues: CASSLGQAGANVLTF. CDR3 nucleotides: TGTGCCAGCAGCTTGGGACAGGCTGGGGCCAACGTCCTGACTTTC. The variable domain in full, completed from reference TRBV7-8 and TRBJ2-6, reads GAGVSQSPRYKVAKRGQDVALRCDPISGHVSLFWYQQALGQGPEFLTYFQNEAQLDKSGLPSDRFFAERPEGSVSTLKIQRTQQEDSAVYLCASSLGQAGANVLTFGAGSRLTVL.

This clonotype was picked up many times. This rearrangement joins TRBV28 to TRBJ2-7; D remains ambiguous. V lost 4 bases, J lost 3 bases, and 13 bases lay in between. This CDR3 is 14 amino acids long. Germline V gives CDR1 MDHEN, CDR2 SYDVKM. DNA of the CDR3: TGTGCCAGCAGTTCCGGGCCCCAGAACTACGAGCAGTACTTC. Protein product: CASSSGPQNYEQYF.

This clonotype has at least ten counts. DNA for the CDR3: TGCAGTGCTAGTGATTATCTCAATGAGCAGTTCTTC. Translation: CSASDYLNEQFF. The genes are TRBV20-1 and TRBJ2-1; no firm D call. V lost 3 bases, J lost 6 bases, and 9 bases lay in between. The CDR3 contains 12 residues. Germline loops: CDR1 DFQATT, CDR2 SNEGSKA (reference sequence).

This clonotype was counted ten times or more. This sequence joins TRBV2 and TRBJ2-7; 8 positions agree with TRBD1. Trimming removed 7 bases from V and 6 bases from J; junction bases left unmatched: 11. CDR3 length equals 14 residues. Germline V gene lookup returns CDR1 SNHLY and CDR2 FYNNEI. The CDR3 nucleotides are TGTGCCAGCACTGTAGGGGCAGGGGGCCGCGAGCAGTACTTC. Translation: CASTVGAGGREQYF.

In the case of this clonotype: A junction end diverges from the germline sequence, so it may reflect a read error. The chain couples TRBV7-8 to TRBJ1-6; no reliable D call. CDR3 length equals 14 residues. Germline V lookup: CDR1 SGHVS, CDR2 FQNEAQ. The CDR3 DNA reads TGTGCCAGCAGAGGGAGAGGGAGGAATTCACCCCTCCACTTC. Translating it yields CASRGRGRNSPLHF.